The clone carrying this T cell receptor (beta chain) was observed many times. The data belong to a study of T cells in Graves' hyperthyroidism and ophthalmopathy. Trimming removed 0 bases at V and 4 bases at J, with 10 bases between. The CDR3 is made up of 14 amino acids. From germline, CDR1 is MNHEY and CDR2 SMNVEV (reference sequence). The source material, RNA transcripts, was used to amplify TCR beta CDR3 regions. An initial round of RT-PCR targeting the TCR CDR3 relied on the HTBI primer set. TCRdb re-called the multiplex PCR reads with MiXCR, one entry per CDR3 protein. The table lists some 370,000 distinct CDR3 sequences, about 17% of them singletons.

The sequenced material came from blood. The clonotype originates from a woman between 25 and 40 years old with Graves' hyperthyroidism that later progressed to Graves' ophthalmopathy. V and J are TRBV27 and TRBJ2-7; no definite D call. DNA for the CDR3: TGTGCCAGCAGTTTATCGGGAAGGTTGTACGAGCAGTACTTC. Protein product: CASSLSGRLYEQYF.